Below, 5 T cell receptor beta chains from the same sample are listed, as sequenced in a study of blood T cell repertoires in COVID-19. Only in-frame clones appear in the TCRdb table, and some are missing; sequencing was by immunoSEQ multiplex PCR. The data show under 90,000 clones, approximately 90% seen once. Sequencing was performed on peripheral blood. The receptors come from an older man with active or convalescent COVID-19.

Only one count was recorded for this clone. The CDR3 DNA follows: TGCAGCGCTGGTGATGACAATTACTATGGCTACACCTTC. Translating it yields CSAGDDNYYGYTF. The rearrangement uses TRBV29-1 and TRBJ1-2; the D is unclear. Germline-derived CDR1 and CDR2 are SQVTM and ANQGSEA. V gave up 7 bases and J gave up 3 bases, with 15 bases separating them. The CDR3 covers 13 residues.

This chain connects TRBV6-6 to TRBJ2-5; D is unresolved. V lost 0 bases and J 5 bases, leaving 4 bases between the germline ends. CDR1 MNHNY and CDR2 SVGAGI come from the germline V gene (reference sequence). This CDR3 comprises 12 residues. The DNA for the CDR3 is TGTGCCAGCAGTTACTCCCCTGAGACCCAGTACTTC. Protein product: CASSYSPETQYF.

The chain employs TRBV29-1 and TRBJ2-5, with D maybe TRBD1 (6 bases). V dropped 7 bases and J dropped 3 bases, with 9 bases sitting between them. The CDR3 has 11 amino acids. The germline CDR1 and CDR2 sequences are SQVTM and ANQGSEA. CDR3 sequence: CSANREETQYF. CDR3 nucleotide sequence: TGCAGCGCCAACAGGGAAGAGACCCAGTACTTC.

This clone was counted between two and nine times. V gene TRBV14 combines with J gene TRBJ1-4; no clear D. Trimming removed 4 bases from V and 4 bases from J, with 10 bases in between. This CDR3 comprises 14 residues. Per the germline V gene, CDR1 is SGHDN and CDR2 is FVKESK. Here the CDR3 reads CASSPRFLNEKLFF. CDR3 nucleotides: TGTGCCAGCAGCCCTAGGTTCCTTAATGAAAAACTGTTTTTT.

This rearrangement joins TRBV19 to TRBJ1-4, with 10 nucleotides matching TRBD1. The CDR3 is 17 amino acids. The J segment lost 5 bases and the V segment lost 5 bases, leaving 11 bases of the junction unmatched. The V gene's germline CDR1 is LNHDA and CDR2 SQIVND (reference sequence). CDR3 region: CASSGGQGLFVNEKLFF. In DNA, the CDR3 is TGTGCCAGTAGTGGGGGACAGGGGCTCTTCGTCAATGAAAAACTGTTTTTT.